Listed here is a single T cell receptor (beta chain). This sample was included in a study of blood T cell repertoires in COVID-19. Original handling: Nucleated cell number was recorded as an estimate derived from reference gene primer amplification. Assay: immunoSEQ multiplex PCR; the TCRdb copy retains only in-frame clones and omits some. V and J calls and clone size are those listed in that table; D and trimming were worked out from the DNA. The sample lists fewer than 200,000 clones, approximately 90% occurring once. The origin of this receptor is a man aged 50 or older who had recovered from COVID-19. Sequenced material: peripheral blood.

The CDR3 loop reads CASSLERLSGNTIYF. The CDR3 nucleotides are TGTGCCAGCAGCTTAGAGAGGCTCTCTGGAAACACCATATATTTT. The chain carries TRBV11-2 and TRBJ1-3, with D uncertain. The length of the CDR3 is 15 residues. Germline CDR1 SGHAT, CDR2 FQNNGV. V was clipped by 0 bases and J by 0 bases, with 6 bases between them. Full variable domain (missing parts from reference TRBV11-2 and TRBJ1-3): EAGVAQSPRYKIIEKRQSVAFWCNPISGHATLYWYQQILGQGPKLLIQFQNNGVVDDSQLPKDRFSAERLKGVDSTLKIQPAKLEDSAVYLCASSLERLSGNTIYFGEGSWLTVV.